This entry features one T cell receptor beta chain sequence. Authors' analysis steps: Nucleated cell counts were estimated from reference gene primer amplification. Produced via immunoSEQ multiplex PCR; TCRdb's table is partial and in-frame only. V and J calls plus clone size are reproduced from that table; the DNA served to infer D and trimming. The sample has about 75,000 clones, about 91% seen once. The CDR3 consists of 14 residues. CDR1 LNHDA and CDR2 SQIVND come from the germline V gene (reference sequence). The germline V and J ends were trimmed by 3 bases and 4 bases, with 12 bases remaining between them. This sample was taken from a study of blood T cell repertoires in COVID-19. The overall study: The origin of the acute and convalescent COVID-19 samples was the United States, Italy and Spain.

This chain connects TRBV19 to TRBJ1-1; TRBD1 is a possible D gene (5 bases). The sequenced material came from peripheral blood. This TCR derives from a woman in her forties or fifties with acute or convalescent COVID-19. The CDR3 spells CASSILVRATEAFF. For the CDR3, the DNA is TGTGCCAGTAGTATTTTAGTCAGGGCCACTGAAGCTTTCTTT.